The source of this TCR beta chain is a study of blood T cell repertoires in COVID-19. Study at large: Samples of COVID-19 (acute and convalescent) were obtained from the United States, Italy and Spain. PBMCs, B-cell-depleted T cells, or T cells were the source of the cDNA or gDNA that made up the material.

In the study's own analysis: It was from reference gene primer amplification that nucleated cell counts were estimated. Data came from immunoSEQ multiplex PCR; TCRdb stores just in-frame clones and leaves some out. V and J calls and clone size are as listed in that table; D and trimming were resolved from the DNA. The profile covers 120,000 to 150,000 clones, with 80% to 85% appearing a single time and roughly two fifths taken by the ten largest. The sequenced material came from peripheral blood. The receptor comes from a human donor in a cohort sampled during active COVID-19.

The CDR3 DNA is TGCGCCAGCAGCCGGGGACAGCGCCAGAACACCGGGGAGCTGTTTTTT. This encodes CASSRGQRQNTGELFF. This chain uses TRBV4-3 with TRBJ2-2; 7 bases map to TRBD1. The germline V gene has CDR1 LGHNA and CDR2 YSLEER. CDR3 length: 16 residues. V was clipped by 4 bases and J by 1 base; unmatched bases: 6.